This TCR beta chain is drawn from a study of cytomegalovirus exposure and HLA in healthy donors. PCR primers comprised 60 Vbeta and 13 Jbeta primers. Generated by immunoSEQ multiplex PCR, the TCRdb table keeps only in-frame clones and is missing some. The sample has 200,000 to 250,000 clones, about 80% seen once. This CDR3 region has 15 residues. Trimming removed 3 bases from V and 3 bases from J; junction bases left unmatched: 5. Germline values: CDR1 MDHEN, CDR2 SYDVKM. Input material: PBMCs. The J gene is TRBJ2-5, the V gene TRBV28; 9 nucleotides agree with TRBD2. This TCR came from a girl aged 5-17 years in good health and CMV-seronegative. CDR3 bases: TGTGCCAGCAGTTTGGTTGGCGGGGGGGAAGAGACCCAGTACTTC. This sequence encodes CASSLVGGGEETQYF.